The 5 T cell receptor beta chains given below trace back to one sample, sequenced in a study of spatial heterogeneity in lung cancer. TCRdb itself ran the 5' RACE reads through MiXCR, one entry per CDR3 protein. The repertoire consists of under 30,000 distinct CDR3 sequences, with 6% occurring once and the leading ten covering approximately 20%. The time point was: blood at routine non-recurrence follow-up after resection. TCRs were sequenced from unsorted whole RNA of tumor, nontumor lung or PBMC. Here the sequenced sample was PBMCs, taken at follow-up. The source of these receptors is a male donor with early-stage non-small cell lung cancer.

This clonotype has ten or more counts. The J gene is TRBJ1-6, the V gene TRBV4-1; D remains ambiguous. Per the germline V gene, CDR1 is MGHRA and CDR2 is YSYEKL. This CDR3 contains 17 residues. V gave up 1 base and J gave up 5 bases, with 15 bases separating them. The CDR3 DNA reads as TGCGCCAGCAGCCAAGGAGTGGCAGTGGGGAATAATTCACCCCTCCACTTT. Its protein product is CASSQGVAVGNNSPLHF.

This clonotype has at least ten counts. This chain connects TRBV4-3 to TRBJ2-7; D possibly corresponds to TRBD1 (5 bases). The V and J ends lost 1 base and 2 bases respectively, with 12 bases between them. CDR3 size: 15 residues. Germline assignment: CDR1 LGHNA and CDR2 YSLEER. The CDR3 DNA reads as TGCGCCAGCAGCCAAGCACATCAGGGCCCCTACGAGCAGTACTTC. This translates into CASSQAHQGPYEQYF.

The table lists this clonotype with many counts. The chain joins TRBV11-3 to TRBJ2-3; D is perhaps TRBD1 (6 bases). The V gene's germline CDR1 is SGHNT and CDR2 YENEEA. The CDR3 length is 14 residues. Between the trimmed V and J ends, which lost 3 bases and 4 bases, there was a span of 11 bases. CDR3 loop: CASSLEAGADTQYF. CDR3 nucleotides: TGTGCCAGCAGCTTGGAGGCAGGGGCAGATACGCAGTATTTT.

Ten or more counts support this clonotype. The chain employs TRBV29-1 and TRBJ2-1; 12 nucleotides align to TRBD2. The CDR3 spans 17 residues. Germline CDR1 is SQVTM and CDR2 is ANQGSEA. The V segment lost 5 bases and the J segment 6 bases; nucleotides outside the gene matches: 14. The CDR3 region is CSVLTVLAGGLGNEQFF. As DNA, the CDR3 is TGCAGCGTTCTGACGGTGCTAGCGGGAGGGCTTGGCAATGAGCAGTTCTTC.

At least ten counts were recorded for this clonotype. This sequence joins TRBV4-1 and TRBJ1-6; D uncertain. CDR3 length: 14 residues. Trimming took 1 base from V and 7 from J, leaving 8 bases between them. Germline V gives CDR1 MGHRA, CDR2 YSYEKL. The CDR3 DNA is TGCGCCAGCAGCCAAGGCTTAAGCAATTCACCCCTCCACTTT. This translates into CASSQGLSNSPLHF.